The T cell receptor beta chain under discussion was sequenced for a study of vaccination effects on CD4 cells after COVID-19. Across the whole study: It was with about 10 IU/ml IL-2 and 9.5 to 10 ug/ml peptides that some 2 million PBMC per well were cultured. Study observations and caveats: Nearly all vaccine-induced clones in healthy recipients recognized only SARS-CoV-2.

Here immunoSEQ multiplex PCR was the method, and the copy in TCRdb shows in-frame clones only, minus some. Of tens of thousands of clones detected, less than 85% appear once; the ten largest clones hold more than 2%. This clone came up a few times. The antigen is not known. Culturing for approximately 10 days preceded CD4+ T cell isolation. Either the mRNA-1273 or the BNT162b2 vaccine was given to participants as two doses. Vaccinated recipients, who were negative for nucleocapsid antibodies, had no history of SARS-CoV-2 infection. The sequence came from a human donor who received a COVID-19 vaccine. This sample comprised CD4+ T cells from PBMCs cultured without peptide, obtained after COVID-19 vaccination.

The CDR3 DNA is TGTGCCAGCAGCTTTTTTAGCAGGGGAAGCACTGAAGCTTTCTTT. Protein: CASSFFSRGSTEAFF. V and J are TRBV7-9 and TRBJ1-1, with D maybe TRBD1 (6 bases). Germline V CDR1 and CDR2: SEHNR, FQNEAQ (reference sequence). The CDR3 is made up of 15 amino acids. Between the trimmed V and J ends, which lost 3 bases and 4 bases, there was a span of 15 bases.